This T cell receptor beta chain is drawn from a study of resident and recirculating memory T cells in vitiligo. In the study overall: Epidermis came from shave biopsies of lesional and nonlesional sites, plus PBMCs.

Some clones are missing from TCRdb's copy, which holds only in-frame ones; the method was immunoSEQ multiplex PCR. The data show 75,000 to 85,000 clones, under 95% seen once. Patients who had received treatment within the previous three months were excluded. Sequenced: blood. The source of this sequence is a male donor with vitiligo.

Written as DNA, the CDR3 is TGTGCCAGCAGTCAGGGTGACAATGAGCAGTTCTTC. It is translated as CASSQGDNEQFF. The V call is TRBV7-3, the J call TRBJ2-1, with D possibly TRBD1 on 5 matching bases. Looked up from germline, CDR1 is SGHTA and CDR2 is FQGTGA. This CDR3 contains 12 residues. With 6 bases removed from V and 5 bases from J, the gap between germline ends came to 8 bases.